The 29 T cell receptor beta chains listed next were all sequenced from one sample in a study of shared clonotypes between healthy human individuals. Produced via immunoSEQ multiplex PCR; TCRdb's table is partial and in-frame only. Seen here are 2 million to 2.5 million clones, 95% observed once, and the top ten hold approximately 0.13%. Sequenced input: naive CD4+ T cells sorted from blood. Subset in this sample: CD45RA+ positively selected. Receptors were obtained from a man aged 18 to 30 in good health.

V usage is TRBV7-9 and J usage is TRBJ1-2; 7 nucleotides match TRBD1. The CDR3 extends over 13 amino acids. V was pared by 4 bases and J by 8 bases, with 7 bases of the junction left unmatched. The germline gives CDR1 SEHNR, CDR2 FQNEAQ (reference sequence). CDR3 DNA sequence: TGTGCCAGCAGCTCGACAGGGAGGAAAGGCTACACCTTC. Its translation is CASSSTGRKGYTF.

A word on this clone: The same CDR3 can be traced to other DNA sequences in this sample. This rearrangement joins TRBV5-1 to TRBJ1-2; tentative D call: TRBD1 (5 bases). The CDR3 is made up of 14 amino acids. Germline assignment: CDR1 SGHRS and CDR2 YFSETQ. V lost 3 bases and J 4 bases, leaving 13 bases between the germline ends. CDR3 amino acids: CASSSGQGPYGYTF. In DNA form, the CDR3 reads TGCGCCAGCAGCTCAGGGCAGGGACCCTATGGCTACACCTTC.

The chain is built from TRBV5-4 and TRBJ2-1; 7 bases line up with TRBD2. The V gene end was trimmed by 1 base and the J gene end by 1 base; junction bases not matched to a gene: 5. This CDR3 spans 16 amino acids. Germline CDR1 and CDR2: SGHNT and YYREEE (reference sequence). The CDR3 is CASSLRLAASYNEQFF. CDR3 nucleotide sequence: TGTGCCAGCAGCTTGCGGCTAGCGGCATCCTACAATGAGCAGTTCTTC. The full variable domain, completed using reference TRBV5-4 and TRBJ2-1, is ETGVTQSPTHLIKTRGQQVTLRCSSQSGHNTVSWYQQALGQGPQFIFQYYREEENGRGNFPPRFSGLQFPNYSSELNVNALELDDSALYLCASSLRLAASYNEQFFGPGTRLTVL.

This chain uses TRBV6-5 with TRBJ1-1, with 7 bases fitting TRBD1. This CDR3 region has 15 residues. The V gene end was trimmed by 5 bases and the J gene end by 3 bases; junction bases not matched to a gene: 9. Per germline, CDR1 MNHEY and CDR2 SVGAGI. As DNA, the CDR3 is TGTGCCAGCAGTCCGGCAGGGGGTCCCCACACTGAAGCTTTCTTT. Its protein is CASSPAGGPHTEAFF.

This clone was counted once. V is TRBV27 and J is TRBJ2-7, with D possibly TRBD2 on 7 matching bases. V was pared by 1 base and J by 3 bases, with 10 bases between. The CDR3 spans 14 residues. Germline values: CDR1 MNHEY, CDR2 SMNVEV (reference sequence). CDR3 nucleotide sequence: TGTGCCAGCAGTTTATGGGAGGGGGGCTACGAGCAGTACTTC. Amino acid sequence: CASSLWEGGYEQYF.

The chain combines TRBV25-1 with TRBJ2-2; TRBD1 agrees at 7 bases. V lost 4 bases, J lost 1 base, and 3 bases stayed unmatched. Germline CDR1 and CDR2: MGHDK and SYGVNS. The CDR3 has 15 residues. The chain's CDR3 is CASSGQGVNTGELFF. As DNA, the CDR3 is TGTGCCAGCAGTGGCCAGGGGGTGAACACCGGGGAGCTGTTTTTT.

The chain links TRBV5-4 to TRBJ2-7; possibly TRBD2 for D (6 bases). Trimming removed 1 base at V and 5 bases at J, with 13 bases between. The V gene's germline CDR1 is SGHNT and CDR2 YYREEE (reference sequence). The CDR3 runs 14 residues. CDR3 region: CASSLWDFPHEQYF. The CDR3, as DNA: TGTGCCAGCAGCTTGTGGGACTTTCCCCACGAGCAGTACTTC.

The chain has TRBV9 and TRBJ2-1; TRBD2 matches at 7 bases. The CDR3 consists of 14 residues. The germline CDR1 and CDR2 sequences are SGDLS and YYNGEE. The junction had 5 bases not matched to a gene; V was cut back by 4 bases and J by 4 bases. The CDR3 DNA is TGTGCCAGCAGCCCCAGCGGGGTTTACAATGAGCAGTTCTTC. Translated: CASSPSGVYNEQFF. The whole variable domain, filled in from reference TRBV9 and TRBJ2-1, reads DSGVTQTPKHLITATGQRVTLRCSPRSGDLSVYWYQQSLDQGLQFLIQYYNGEERAKGNILERFSAQQFPDLHSELNLSSLELGDSALYFCASSPSGVYNEQFFGPGTRLTVL.

The V gene is TRBV7-2, the J gene TRBJ1-2; D not resolved. Trimming took off 4 bases at V and 7 bases at J, with 13 bases between the two ends. The V gene's germline CDR1 is SGHTA and CDR2 FQGNSA. CDR3 size: 13 residues. This CDR3 is CASSSALSGGYTF. As DNA, the CDR3 is TGTGCCAGCAGCTCCGCCTTAAGTGGTGGCTACACCTTC.

This clone was observed a handful of times. V gene TRBV2 combines with J gene TRBJ1-5; D is unclear. The CDR3 loop spans 14 amino acids. Germline assignment: CDR1 SNHLY and CDR2 FYNNEI. Between the trimmed V and J ends, which lost 9 bases and 0 bases, there was a span of 12 bases. This chain's CDR3 is CASRESISNQPQHF. The CDR3 nucleotides read TGTGCCAGTCGTGAATCGATTAGCAATCAGCCCCAGCATTTT.

This chain joins TRBV5-6 and TRBJ1-5; the match to TRBD1 covers 7 bases. Germline trimming cut 0 bases from V and 6 bases from J; bases unmatched to any gene: 9. Germline CDR1 is SGHDT and CDR2 is YYEEEE. The CDR3 is 16 residues long. CDR3 sequence (DNA): TGTGCCAGCAGCTTGGCTGGAGGGGGCGCGGGTCAGCCCCAGCATTTT. Encoded protein: CASSLAGGGAGQPQHF.

The chain has TRBV30 and TRBJ2-7; 7 positions agree with TRBD2. The germline CDR1 and CDR2 sequences are GTSNPN and SVGIG (reference sequence). V gave up 3 bases and J gave up 0 bases; unmatched junction bases: 5. This CDR3 has 14 amino acids. In nucleotides, the CDR3 is TGTGCCTGGAGGACTAGCCGGAGCTCCTACGAGCAGTACTTC. Protein product: CAWRTSRSSYEQYF. Together with reference TRBV30 and TRBJ2-7, the CDR3 gives the full variable domain: SQTIHQWPATLVQPVGSPLSLECTVEGTSNPNLYWYRQAAGRGLQLLFYSVGIGQISSEVPQNLSASRPQDRQFILSSKKLLLSDSGFYLCAWRTSRSSYEQYFGPGTRLTVT.

The sample holds one count of this clone. The J gene is TRBJ1-3, the V gene TRBV28, with TRBD1 matching over 8 bases. Germline loops: CDR1 MDHEN, CDR2 SYDVKM. V shed 3 bases and J 0 bases; nucleotides not matched to a gene: 13. CDR3 length: 19 residues. The CDR3 reads CASSFSYRGGANSGNTIYF. Here the CDR3 DNA reads TGTGCCAGCAGTTTCTCCTACAGGGGGGGAGCCAACTCTGGAAACACCATATATTTT.

The chain employs TRBV6-4 and TRBJ1-1, with D perhaps matching TRBD1 (5 bases). CDR1 and CDR2 from the germline V gene are MRHNA and SNTAGT. Trimming pared 6 bases from V and 4 bases from J, leaving 15 bases between. The CDR3 loop spans 14 amino acids. CDR3 loop: CASSRQGTSTEAFF. The CDR3 DNA reads as TGTGCCAGCAGCCGGCAGGGTACGAGCACTGAAGCTTTCTTT.

The chain uses TRBV9 and TRBJ1-6; TRBD1 agrees at 11 bases. The CDR3 consists of 14 residues. Losses at the gene ends were 5 bases for V and 8 bases for J; bases not matched to a gene: 3. CDR1 SGDLS and CDR2 YYNGEE come from the germline V gene. The CDR3 DNA reads TGTGCCAGCAGGAGGGGACAGGGGGATTCACCCCTCCACTTT. Amino acids: CASRRGQGDSPLHF.

V is TRBV29-1 and J is TRBJ1-2, with 10 bases identical to TRBD1. Per the germline V gene, CDR1 is SQVTM and CDR2 is ANQGSEA. CDR3 length equals 14 residues. Trimming cost V 7 bases and J 5 bases; bases outside gene matches: 10. The CDR3 spells CSAGQGVIGYGYTF. In DNA, the CDR3 is TGCAGCGCCGGACAGGGGGTCATTGGGTATGGCTACACCTTC.

The chain links TRBV19 to TRBJ2-3; the D is unclear. The CDR3 runs 14 residues. Trimming left V 1 base short and J 5 bases short, with 10 bases between. The germline gives CDR1 LNHDA, CDR2 SQIVND (reference sequence). The CDR3 DNA is TGTGCCAGTAGTATAGTGGCCGGATTAGATACGCAGTATTTT. It codes for CASSIVAGLDTQYF.

The chain carries TRBV27 and TRBJ1-6; no definite D call. CDR3 size: 14 residues. Germline V gene sequence: CDR1 MNHEY, CDR2 SMNVEV (reference sequence). Trimming shortened V by 6 bases and J by 5 bases, and 11 bases separated the two germline ends. CDR3 in DNA: TGTGCCAGCAGCCCCGACCTGGATAATTCACCCCTCCACTTT. Translation gives CASSPDLDNSPLHF.

The sample holds one count of this clone. The V and J genes are TRBV5-1 and TRBJ1-3, with D unclear. The CDR3 is 15 amino acids. Trimming took 1 base from V and 2 from J, leaving 10 bases between them. CDR1 SGHRS and CDR2 YFSETQ come from the germline V gene. The CDR3 here is CASSLNQPPGNTIYF. DNA of the CDR3: TGCGCCAGCAGCTTGAACCAGCCACCTGGAAACACCATATATTTT.

V gene TRBV7-3 combines with J gene TRBJ1-1; D is ambiguous. Germline V lookup: CDR1 SGHTA, CDR2 FQGTGA. CDR3 length: 12 residues. V was pared by 0 bases and J by 5 bases, with 4 bases between. CDR3 loop: CASSLTGTEAFF. In nucleotides, the CDR3 is TGTGCCAGCAGCTTAACGGGGACTGAAGCTTTCTTT.

About this clone itself: This sample also contains other DNA sequences that code for the same CDR3. The CDR3 bases are TGCGCCAGCAGCAATGGACAGGGGAACACTGAAGCTTTCTTT. It codes for CASSNGQGNTEAFF. The V and J genes are TRBV5-1 and TRBJ1-1; 8 positions match TRBD1. Germline CDR1 reads SGHRS; CDR2 reads YFSETQ. This CDR3 is built from 14 residues. V trimming: 4 bases; J trimming: 1 base; junction bases outside the gene matches: 3.

The chain couples TRBV7-8 to TRBJ2-7, with D perhaps assigned TRBD1 or TRBD2 (5 bases each). V was cut by 1 base and J by 6 bases, with 10 bases left in between. CDR3 length equals 13 residues. Germline values: CDR1 SGHVS, CDR2 FQNEAQ. The CDR3 coding sequence is TGTGCCAGCAGCTTAGGGGGGTACGGCGAGCAGTACTTC. The encoded protein is CASSLGGYGEQYF.

This chain connects TRBV7-9 to TRBJ1-1; a weak D match, TRBD1 (5 bases). The CDR3 runs 12 residues. The V end was cut by 1 base, the J end by 7 bases, with 7 bases between. CDR1 and CDR2 (germline): SEHNR, FQNEAQ (reference sequence). In DNA form, the CDR3 reads TGTGCCAGCAGCTTAGTAGGGGTTGAAGCTTTCTTT. Translation gives CASSLVGVEAFF.

This clone was counted once. The CDR3 sequence is CASSLGGGFYEQYF. CDR3 sequence (DNA): TGTGCCAGCAGCTTAGGTGGAGGTTTCTACGAGCAGTACTTC. The gene calls are TRBV5-4 and TRBJ2-7; the D gene is possibly TRBD2 (5 bases). The CDR3 covers 14 residues. V lost 2 bases, J lost 3 bases, and 12 bases lay in between. Germline V gene data show CDR1 as SGHNT and CDR2 as YYREEE (reference sequence).

The rearrangement joins TRBV7-8 to TRBJ2-1, with TRBD2 matching 13 bases. With 5 bases clipped from V and 4 bases from J, the junction kept 8 bases outside the gene matches. Germline V gene data show CDR1 as SGHVS and CDR2 as FQNEAQ. The CDR3 loop spans 17 amino acids. Here the CDR3 DNA reads TGTGCCAGCAGCAGAACAGCGACTAGCGGGAGGTACAATGAGCAGTTCTTC. Translated, it gives CASSRTATSGRYNEQFF.

This chain connects TRBV6-4 to TRBJ1-2, with 7 nucleotides matching TRBD1. This CDR3 is built from 13 residues. V dropped 2 bases and J dropped 6; count of bases not matched to a gene: 3. Germline CDR1 is MRHNA and CDR2 is SNTAGT. The CDR3 loop is CASSDEQGHGYTF. The CDR3 bases are TGTGCCAGCAGTGACGAACAGGGGCATGGCTACACCTTC.

The J gene is TRBJ1-1, the V gene TRBV10-3, with D hard to call. The V and J ends lost 4 bases and 0 bases respectively, with 9 bases between them. This CDR3 is built from 14 residues. Germline CDR1 is ENHRY and CDR2 is SYGVKD. CDR3 protein: CAISAERMNTEAFF. As DNA, the CDR3 is TGTGCCATCAGTGCAGAAAGGATGAACACTGAAGCTTTCTTT.

This chain links TRBV10-3 with TRBJ1-1; a possible D gene is TRBD1 (5 bases). CDR3 length equals 15 residues. Germline CDR1 and CDR2: ENHRY and SYGVKD. V was cut by 3 bases and J by 0 bases, with 11 bases left in between. CDR3 in amino acids: CAISDPTEMNTEAFF. Written as DNA, the CDR3 is TGTGCCATCAGTGACCCGACAGAGATGAACACTGAAGCTTTCTTT.

This CDR3 reads CASSLKGRGAFF. The CDR3 DNA sequence: TGTGCCAGCAGCTTAAAGGGTCGGGGAGCTTTCTTT. The genes are TRBV7-2 and TRBJ1-1, with unresolved D. Trimming pared 2 bases from V and 10 bases from J, leaving 11 bases between. The germline CDR1 and CDR2 sequences are SGHTA and FQGNSA. This CDR3 has 12 residues.